This T cell receptor (beta chain) is from a study of T cell responses to AZD1222 COVID-19 vaccine. Findings and caveats of the study: Just 5 to 7 AZD1222 recipients were seropositive at baseline. The study sampled repertoires only after the peak T cell response.

Profiling relied on immunoSEQ multiplex PCR, and the TCRdb table lists in-frame clones only, not all of them. Of 90,000 to 150,000 clones in the sample, 88% were seen once. Comment on this clone: Its cognate antigen is unknown.

The germline V gene encodes CDR1 MNHEY and CDR2 SVGAGI. The CDR3 length is 12 residues. Trimming cost V 6 bases and J 5 bases, with 10 bases left between them. The J gene is TRBJ2-5, the V gene TRBV6-5, with no clear D. Here the sequenced sample was peripheral blood, taken on day 0 of AZD1222 vaccination. The TCR was taken from an adult in good health. The CDR3 sequence is CASSAVWETQYF. The CDR3 DNA sequence: TGTGCCAGCAGCGCTGTCTGGGAGACCCAGTACTTC.